This record concerns one T cell receptor (beta chain) sequence. No cognate antigen has been identified for it. Qualities for individual bases were not recorded, and no much larger clone is one base off. Using the deep immunoSEQ assay, multiplex PCR amplified TCR CDR3 regions from genomic DNA. Genomic DNA extracted from each cell subset was distributed evenly over all wells of several immunoSEQ 96-well plates, and each plate served as one replicate. For sorted subsets, around 200 ng genomic DNA, equal to tens of thousands of T cell genomes, was loaded into each replicate PCR. The purified libraries were quantified using a Qubit 3.0 fluorometer, sized with a Bioanalyzer 2100, and then quantified again using the KAPA Library Quantification kit. A separate single-read 150-cycle Illumina NextSeq 550 flow cell was used to sequence each immunoSEQ 96-well plate. The paper's data handling went like this. Because the immunoSEQ output held only junctional sequences and lacked quality scores, the filtering could not match the filtering applied to full-length reads. Sequences were annotated with PyIR, a Python wrapper for IgBLAST v1.9, using IMGT germline references to assign V/J genes and CDR3. Reads with weak V/J assignments (E-value above 1e-6), missing CDR3, stop codons, out-of-frame junctions, or ambiguous translated residues were removed. V3J clonotypes were defined by identical inferred V gene, J gene, and CDR3 amino acid sequence. To compute the percentage overlap between repertoires, the number of shared unique clonotypes was divided by the size of the smaller repertoire. Three approaches were used to assess repertoire richness: RTK rarefaction, the Chao1 estimator, and Recon v2.1 estimates of unobserved clonotypes. Generation probabilities were computed with OLGA for all TCRbeta clonotypes obtained by the gDNA method from four donors. TCRdb holds this immuneACCESS table with in-frame rearrangements only. Some clones are missing; in checked studies, unresolved V genes explain under half, and the rest has no known cause. The D gene and trimming were derived from the DNA, and the V and J assignments and clone size from that table. The sample table contains some 900,000 clones; only one count was recorded for less than 85% of them. The ten largest clones capture approximately 1.5% of the sample.

This record belongs to a study of shared clonotypes between healthy human individuals (dated by TCRdb to the early 2020s). Background for the entire study: The cohort included a few men and a couple of women between 18 and 49 years of age. To estimate repertoire size and how much clonotypes are shared between individuals, the study performed deep sequencing of blood TCR repertoires from about five healthy adults. For each donor, CD4 naive and CD4 memory were each run on three plates, CD8 naive on two plates, and CD8 memory on one plate. Per donor, leukapheresis produced somewhere between about 0.9 and 9 billion PBMCs. To increase sequencing depth and limit assay-specific biases, TCR repertoire library preparation and sequencing were carried out by different laboratories using diverse techniques.

Broader findings and caveats from the paper: Even with the large sequencing depth, rarefaction of the sorted-subset datasets indicated that sequencing was incomplete. Larger estimated clonotype richness was generally found for naive subsets than for memory subsets. Across several donors, approximately 5% of naive CD4, roughly 3.5% of naive CD8, about 2.3% of memory CD4, and under 0.45% of memory CD8 clonotypes were shared. Higher generation probabilities were observed for clonotypes shared by all four sorted-subset donors than for non-shared clonotypes. Pairwise subsampling indicated that sequencing depth was expected to affect the degree of clonotype sharing among donors. Only blood was sampled, and tissue TCR repertoires likely differ from those in blood. Because the study included only a small number of donors, the genetic and exposure-history diversity represented was limited.

The donors were healthy, HIV-negative adults with no recently reported acute infections or vaccinations. Only Caucasian adults living in Nashville, Tennessee, USA were represented among the donors. CD4+ T cells were enriched through magnetic negative selection, after which naive cells were positively selected on CD45RA and the remaining negative fraction served as the memory subset. After blood collection by leukapheresis, PBMCs were isolated using Ficoll-Histopaque density gradient centrifugation and then cryopreserved in the vapor phase of liquid nitrogen. Analytical flow cytometry was used to check the purity and quantity of every magnetically sorted T cell population. Each sorted fraction had its genomic DNA isolated and then quantified by UV absorbance on a Nanodrop 2000c. Sequences SGDLS (CDR1) and YYNGEE (CDR2) are obtained from the germline V gene. After removal of 4 bases from V and 6 bases from J, the junction retains 14 bases not matched to a gene. The CDR3 sequence holds 17 residues, the cysteine and phenylalanine included. CDR3 DNA is the only sequence kept; it has 51 bases, read in frame from the first base.

This receptor was identified in a man aged 18-30 years in good health. The chain uses TRBV9 and TRBJ1-4, and TRBD1 aligns with 8 junction nucleotides. Sequencing was carried out using memory CD4+ T cells sorted from blood. The cell subset or site label on this specimen signifies: CD45RA-negative fraction. The bases are TGTGCCAGCAGCCCTCGAGGCCCGGGACAGGACTATGAAAAACTGTTTTTT. Its protein reads: CASSPRGPGQDYEKLFF.